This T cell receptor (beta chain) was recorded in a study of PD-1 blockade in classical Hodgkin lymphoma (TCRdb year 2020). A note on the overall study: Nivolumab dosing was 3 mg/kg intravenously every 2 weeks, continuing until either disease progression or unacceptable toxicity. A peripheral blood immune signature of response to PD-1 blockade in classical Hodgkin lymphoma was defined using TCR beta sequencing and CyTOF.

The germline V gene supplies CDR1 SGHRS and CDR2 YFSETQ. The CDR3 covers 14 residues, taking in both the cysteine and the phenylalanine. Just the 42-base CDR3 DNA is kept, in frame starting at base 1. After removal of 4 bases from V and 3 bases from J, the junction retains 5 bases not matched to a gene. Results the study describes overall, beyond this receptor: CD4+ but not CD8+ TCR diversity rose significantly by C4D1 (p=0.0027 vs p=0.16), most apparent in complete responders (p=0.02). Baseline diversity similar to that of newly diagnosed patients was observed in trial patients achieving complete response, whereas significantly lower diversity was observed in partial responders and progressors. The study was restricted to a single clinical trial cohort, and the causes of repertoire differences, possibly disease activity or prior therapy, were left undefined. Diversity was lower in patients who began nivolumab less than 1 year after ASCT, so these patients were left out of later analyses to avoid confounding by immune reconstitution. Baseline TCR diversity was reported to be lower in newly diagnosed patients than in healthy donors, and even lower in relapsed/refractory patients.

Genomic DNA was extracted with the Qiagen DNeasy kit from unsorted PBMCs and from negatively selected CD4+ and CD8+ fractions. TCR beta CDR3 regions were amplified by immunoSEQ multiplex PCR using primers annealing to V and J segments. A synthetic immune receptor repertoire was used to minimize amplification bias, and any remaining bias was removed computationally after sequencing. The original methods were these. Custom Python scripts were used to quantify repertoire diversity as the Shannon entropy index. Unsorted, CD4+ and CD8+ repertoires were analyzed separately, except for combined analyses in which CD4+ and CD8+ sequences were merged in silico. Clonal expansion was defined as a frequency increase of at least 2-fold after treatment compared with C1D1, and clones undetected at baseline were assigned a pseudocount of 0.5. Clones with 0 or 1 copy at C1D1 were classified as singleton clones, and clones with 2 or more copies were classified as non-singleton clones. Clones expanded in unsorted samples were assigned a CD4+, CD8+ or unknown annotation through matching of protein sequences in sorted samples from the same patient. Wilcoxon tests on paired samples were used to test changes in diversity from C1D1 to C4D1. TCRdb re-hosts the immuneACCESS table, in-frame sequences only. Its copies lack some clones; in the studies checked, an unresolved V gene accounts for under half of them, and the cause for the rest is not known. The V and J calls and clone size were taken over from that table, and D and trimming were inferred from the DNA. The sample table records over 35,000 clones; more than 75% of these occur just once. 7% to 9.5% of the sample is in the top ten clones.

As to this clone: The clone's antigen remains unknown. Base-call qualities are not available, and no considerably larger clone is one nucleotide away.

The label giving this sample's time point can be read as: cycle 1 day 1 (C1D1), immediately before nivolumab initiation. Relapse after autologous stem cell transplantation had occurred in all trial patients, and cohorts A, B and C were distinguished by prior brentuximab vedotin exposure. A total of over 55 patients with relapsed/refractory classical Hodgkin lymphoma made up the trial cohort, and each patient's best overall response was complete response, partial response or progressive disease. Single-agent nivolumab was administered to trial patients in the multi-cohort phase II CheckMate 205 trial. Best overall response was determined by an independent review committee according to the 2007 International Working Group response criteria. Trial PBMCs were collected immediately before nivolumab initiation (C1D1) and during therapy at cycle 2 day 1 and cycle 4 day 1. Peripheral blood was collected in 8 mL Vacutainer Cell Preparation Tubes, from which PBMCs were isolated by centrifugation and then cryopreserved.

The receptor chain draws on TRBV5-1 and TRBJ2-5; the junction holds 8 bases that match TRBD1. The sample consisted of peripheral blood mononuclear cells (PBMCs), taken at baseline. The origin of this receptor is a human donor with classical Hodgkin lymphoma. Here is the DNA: TGCGCCAGCAGCCAAAACAGGGGGGAAGAGACCCAGTACTTC. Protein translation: CASSQNRGEETQYF.